A selection of T cell receptor beta chains follows, all from one sample in a study of cytotoxic CD8 clonotypes in ibrutinib-treated CLL. This table comes from immunoSEQ multiplex PCR, and its TCRdb copy is limited to in-frame clones, with some not included. Of some 200,000 clones in the sample, 75% to 85% were seen once. The sequencing here drew on PBMCs, taken after 12 months of ibrutinib treatment. These receptors were collected from a human donor with chronic lymphocytic leukemia. CDR3s include the opening cysteine and the closing phenylalanine or tryptophan. The order of the fields is CDR3 DNA, CDR3 protein, clone size, V gene, D gene, J gene. A D gene is named only where the DNA matches it firmly. Clone sizes are given selectively: once, few, many, or a class where the clone is expanded.

CDR3 DNA: TGCAGCGTTGGCCGGGACTTTAACTACGAGCAGTACTTC
CDR3 protein: CSVGRDFNYEQYF
clone size: -
V gene: TRBV29-1
D gene: -
J gene: TRBJ2-7

CDR3 DNA: TGTGCCAGCGCCAAGGGGCTAGCGGGAGGCGGCTACGAGCAGTACTTC
CDR3 protein: CASAKGLAGGGYEQYF
clone size: -
V gene: TRBV27
D gene: TRBD2
J gene: TRBJ2-7

CDR3 DNA: TGTGCCAGCAGCTCGGGACAGAGTAACACCGGGGAGCTGTTTTTT
CDR3 protein: CASSSGQSNTGELFF
clone size: -
V gene: TRBV7-9
D gene: TRBD1
J gene: TRBJ2-2

CDR3 DNA: TGCAGCGCTCTCGTAGCGGGAGGGCCCGACGAGCAGTACTTC
CDR3 protein: CSALVAGGPDEQYF
clone size: -
V gene: TRBV29-1
D gene: TRBD2
J gene: TRBJ2-7

CDR3 DNA: TGTGCCAGCCGACCACGGGCCCCCGGTGGGAACACCTTC
CDR3 protein: CASRPRAPGGNTF
clone size: -
V gene: TRBV6-5
D gene: -
J gene: TRBJ1-2

CDR3 DNA: TGTGCCAGCAGCCCCCACGGAGGGTCTGGGGCCAACGTCCTGACTTTC
CDR3 protein: CASSPHGGSGANVLTF
clone size: -
V gene: TRBV7-9
D gene: -
J gene: TRBJ2-6

CDR3 DNA: TGTGCCAGCCGGCTAGCGAGCTCCTACAATGAGCAGTTCTTC
CDR3 protein: CASRLASSYNEQFF
clone size: -
V gene: TRBV28
D gene: -
J gene: TRBJ2-1

CDR3 DNA: TGTGCCAGCAGTGAGACAGATAATTCACCCCTCCACTTT
CDR3 protein: CASSETDNSPLHF
clone size: few
V gene: TRBV6-1
D gene: -
J gene: TRBJ1-6

CDR3 DNA: TGTGCCAGCAGCTTAAACTTACACAATGAGCAGTTCTTC
CDR3 protein: CASSLNLHNEQFF
clone size: -
V gene: TRBV7-8
D gene: -
J gene: TRBJ2-1

CDR3 DNA: TGTGCCAGCAGTTACGGAATTTTTGAAGCTTTCTTT
CDR3 protein: CASSYGIFEAFF
clone size: -
V gene: TRBV6-6
D gene: -
J gene: TRBJ1-1

CDR3 DNA: TGTGCCAGCAGTTTTGAGGGGCGCTACGAGCAGTACTTC
CDR3 protein: CASSFEGRYEQYF
clone size: once
V gene: TRBV27
D gene: -
J gene: TRBJ2-7

CDR3 DNA: TGTGCCAGCAGCTTAGGCACCCGGGGTCCCGCCGGAAACACCATATATTTT
CDR3 protein: CASSLGTRGPAGNTIYF
clone size: once
V gene: TRBV7-6
D gene: -
J gene: TRBJ1-3

CDR3 DNA: TGTGCCAGCAGTACCGGCAGTGAGCCCCAGCATTTT
CDR3 protein: CASSTGSEPQHF
clone size: few
V gene: TRBV6-6
D gene: -
J gene: TRBJ1-5

CDR3 DNA: TGCGCCAGCAGCTTGGGCAATGAGCAGTTCTTC
CDR3 protein: CASSLGNEQFF
clone size: many
V gene: TRBV5-1
D gene: -
J gene: TRBJ2-1

CDR3 DNA: TGTGCCAGCAGTGACCACAGGGAGAGCGAAGGCACGCAGTATTTT
CDR3 protein: CASSDHRESEGTQYF
clone size: -
V gene: TRBV6-4
D gene: -
J gene: TRBJ2-3

CDR3 DNA: TGTGCCAGCAGGAAAGGGGAGGCCGGGGGCACTGAAGCTTTCTTT
CDR3 protein: CASRKGEAGGTEAFF
clone size: -
V gene: TRBV25-1
D gene: -
J gene: TRBJ1-1

CDR3 DNA: TGTGCCAGCAGCCAGTTTAACAGGGGGCGTTCGGGTGAAGCTTTCTTT
CDR3 protein: CASSQFNRGRSGEAFF
clone size: -
V gene: TRBV4-2
D gene: TRBD1
J gene: TRBJ1-1

CDR3 DNA: TGCGCCAGCAGTTTCCTAGCGGGAGGGAACTACGAGCAGTACTTC
CDR3 protein: CASSFLAGGNYEQYF
clone size: once
V gene: TRBV5-1
D gene: TRBD2
J gene: TRBJ2-7

CDR3 DNA: TGTGCCAGCAGTCCCGGACTAGCGGGAAGAGCCAGAGGTTACGAGCAGTACTTC
CDR3 protein: CASSPGLAGRARGYEQYF
clone size: -
V gene: TRBV27
D gene: TRBD2
J gene: TRBJ2-7

CDR3 DNA: TGTGCCAGCTCACCTCGAGGTCGAAACACTGAAGCTTTCTTT
CDR3 protein: CASSPRGRNTEAFF
clone size: -
V gene: TRBV18
D gene: -
J gene: TRBJ1-1

CDR3 DNA: TGTGCCAGCAGCGTTGGTGGGACAGGGGCCTACGAGCAGTACTTC
CDR3 protein: CASSVGGTGAYEQYF
clone size: -
V gene: TRBV9
D gene: TRBD1
J gene: TRBJ2-7

CDR3 DNA: TGTGCCTGGAGCTCGGGGGTATTTGGGGAAAAACTGTTTTTT
CDR3 protein: CAWSSGVFGEKLFF
clone size: -
V gene: TRBV30
D gene: -
J gene: TRBJ1-4

CDR3 DNA: TGTGCCAGCAGCGTAGTGGGGGTGAATGAGCAGTTCTTC
CDR3 protein: CASSVVGVNEQFF
clone size: -
V gene: TRBV9
D gene: -
J gene: TRBJ2-1

CDR3 DNA: TGTGCCAGCATACGGGGGGCAGCGGAGCAGTACTTC
CDR3 protein: CASIRGAAEQYF
clone size: few
V gene: TRBV6-1
D gene: -
J gene: TRBJ2-7

CDR3 DNA: TGTGCCAGCAGTAGCGGGTCGACAGATACGCAGTATTTT
CDR3 protein: CASSSGSTDTQYF
clone size: few
V gene: TRBV2
D gene: -
J gene: TRBJ2-3

CDR3 DNA: TGTGCCAGCAGCCCCGGACTATCGGAGACCTACGAGCAGTACTTC
CDR3 protein: CASSPGLSETYEQYF
clone size: -
V gene: TRBV4-2
D gene: -
J gene: TRBJ2-7

CDR3 DNA: TGTGCCAGCAGCCCCTCCCTGGTTTGGCAGTTCTTC
CDR3 protein: CASSPSLVWQFF
clone size: -
V gene: TRBV7-9
D gene: -
J gene: TRBJ2-1

CDR3 DNA: TGTGCCTGGAGTTGGGATCTCAATCAGCCCCAGCATTTT
CDR3 protein: CAWSWDLNQPQHF
clone size: -
V gene: TRBV30
D gene: -
J gene: TRBJ1-5

CDR3 DNA: TGTGCCAGCAGACCCTTAGACAGGGAAGGTGGCTACACCTTC
CDR3 protein: CASRPLDREGGYTF
clone size: -
V gene: TRBV6-5
D gene: TRBD1
J gene: TRBJ1-2

CDR3 DNA: TGCGCCAGCAGTTCTCTCCCCGTTGTGGGAGAGACCCAGTACTTC
CDR3 protein: CASSSLPVVGETQYF
clone size: -
V gene: TRBV5-1
D gene: -
J gene: TRBJ2-5

CDR3 DNA: TGTGCCAGTAGTGTCGGGACTAGCGGGAGGGATACGCAGTATTTT
CDR3 protein: CASSVGTSGRDTQYF
clone size: -
V gene: TRBV19
D gene: TRBD2
J gene: TRBJ2-3